The text below deals with one TCR beta chain. Germline CDR1 MNHEY, CDR2 SMNVEV (reference sequence). CDR3 length: 15 amino acids. Trimming removed 0 bases at V and 5 bases at J, with 13 bases between. The data were produced by immunoSEQ multiplex PCR, yet TCRdb's version contains in-frame clones alone and is incomplete. The sample includes 65,000 to 80,000 clones, about nine tenths seen only once; the top ten take 1.5%. The data originate from a study of T cell changes during pregnancy in multiple sclerosis. Sequenced material: peripheral blood, taken in the third trimester of pregnancy. The clonotype originates from a female donor with multiple sclerosis, enrolled in a pregnancy study. The V call is TRBV27, the J call TRBJ1-1, with TRBD1 as a possible D gene (5 bases). The CDR3 protein is CASSLSRRRGTEAFF. DNA for the CDR3: TGTGCCAGCAGTTTATCCCGCCGGAGGGGAACTGAAGCTTTCTTT.